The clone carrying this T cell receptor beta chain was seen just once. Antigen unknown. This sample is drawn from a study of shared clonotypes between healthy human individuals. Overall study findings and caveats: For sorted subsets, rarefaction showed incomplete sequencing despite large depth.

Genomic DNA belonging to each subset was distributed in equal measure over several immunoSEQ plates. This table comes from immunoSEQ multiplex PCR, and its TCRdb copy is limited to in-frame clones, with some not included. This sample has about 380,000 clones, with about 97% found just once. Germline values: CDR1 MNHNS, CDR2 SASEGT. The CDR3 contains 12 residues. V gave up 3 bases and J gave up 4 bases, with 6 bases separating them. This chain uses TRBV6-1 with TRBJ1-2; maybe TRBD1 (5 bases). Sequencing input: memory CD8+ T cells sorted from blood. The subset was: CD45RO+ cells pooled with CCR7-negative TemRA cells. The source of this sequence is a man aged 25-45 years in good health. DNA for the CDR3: TGTGCCAGCAGTGACACAGGCTATGGCTACACCTTC. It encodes CASSDTGYGYTF.